What follows is one TCR beta chain and its context. The data are from a study of OX40 agonist ivuxolimab in advanced cancers. The CDR3 covers 15 residues. Unmatched junction bases numbered 2, after V lost 3 bases and J lost 0 bases. CDR1 is SGHNT and CDR2 is YYREEE in the germline V gene (reference sequence). The protocol was immunoSEQ multiplex PCR, while the TCRdb copy is restricted to in-frame clones and leaves out a portion. The data contain roughly 45,000 clones, 70% to 90% of them seen just once; the ten biggest clones take up about 35%. J is TRBJ1-2 and V is TRBV5-4, with TRBD1 identical over 10 bases. The sequencing used CD4+ or CD8+ T cells sorted from blood, collected in a trial of the OX40 agonist ivuxolimab. This clonotype was obtained from an adult with an advanced solid tumor such as melanoma, head and neck, liver or kidney cancer. For the CDR3, the DNA is TGTGCCAGCAGCTCAGGACAGGGGGCTAACTATGGCTACACCTTC. It encodes CASSSGQGANYGYTF.